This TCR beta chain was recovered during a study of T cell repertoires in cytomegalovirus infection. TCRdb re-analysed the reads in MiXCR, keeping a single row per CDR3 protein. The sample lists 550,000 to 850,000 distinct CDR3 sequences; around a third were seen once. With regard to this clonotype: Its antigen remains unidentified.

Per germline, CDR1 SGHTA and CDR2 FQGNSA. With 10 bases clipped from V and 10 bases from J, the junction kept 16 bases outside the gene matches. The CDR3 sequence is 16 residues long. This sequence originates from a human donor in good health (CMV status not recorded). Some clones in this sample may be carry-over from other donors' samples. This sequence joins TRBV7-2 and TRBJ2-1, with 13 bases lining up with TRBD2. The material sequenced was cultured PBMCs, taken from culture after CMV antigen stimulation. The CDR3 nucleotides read TGTGCCATTGATTCATTGGGACTAGCGGGGCCGGAGGAGCAGTTCTTC. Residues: CAIDSLGLAGPEEQFF.